This is a list of T cell receptor beta chains from one sample in a study of CD8+ T cells in alopecia areata. Only in-frame clones appear in the TCRdb table, and some are missing; sequencing was by immunoSEQ multiplex PCR. The data contain roughly 140,000 clones, approximately 51% of them singletons. This sample comprised CD4+ T cells sorted from blood, obtained at week 0. These receptors were obtained from a human donor with alopecia areata. CDR3s include the opening cysteine and the closing phenylalanine or tryptophan. A row's size may be missing; if present it is once, few, many or a size class.

v_gene	abundance	CDR3aa
TRBV5-6	.	CASSKGTNYQETQYF
TRBV28	.	CASSSSDTYGYTF
TRBV25-1	few	CASSSDRGQNQPQHF
TRBV7-9	.	CASSLFGAFGGYTF
TRBV5-4	.	CASSPGQGTDTQYF
TRBV30	.	CAWSVRRSPAYEQYF
TRBV25-1	.	CASSEIRGIGYGYTF
TRBV29-1	.	CSVRLAVRSYEQYF
TRBV6-5	.	CASSYFSPSGANVLTF
TRBV5-1	.	CASSLGTKNTEAFF
TRBV2	many	CASSTSRYEQYF
TRBV11-3	once	CASSHGTSGFTDTQYF
TRBV7-8	.	CASSLRLAGTGELFF
TRBV6-1	few	CASRREVYDEQFF
TRBV29-1	.	CSGSGTSENIQYF
TRBV19	.	CASSPGRPGETQYF
TRBV4-1	.	CASSQEETGRLWPQHF
TRBV4-2	.	CASSQGGASGNQETQYF
TRBV20-1	.	CSAPSANEQFF
TRBV5-1	.	CASSLSGDYEQYF
TRBV29-1	.	CSVEDQRSGRGSYEQYF
TRBV27	.	CASSTTTGGEAFF
TRBV23-1	.	CASPQPRGDGTQYF
TRBV28	few	CASSFPGLGTNEKLFF
TRBV30	.	CAWSYPTLNQPQHF
TRBV6-1	.	CASTLGPQGRGYTF
TRBV30	.	CAWGDGLSGNTIYF